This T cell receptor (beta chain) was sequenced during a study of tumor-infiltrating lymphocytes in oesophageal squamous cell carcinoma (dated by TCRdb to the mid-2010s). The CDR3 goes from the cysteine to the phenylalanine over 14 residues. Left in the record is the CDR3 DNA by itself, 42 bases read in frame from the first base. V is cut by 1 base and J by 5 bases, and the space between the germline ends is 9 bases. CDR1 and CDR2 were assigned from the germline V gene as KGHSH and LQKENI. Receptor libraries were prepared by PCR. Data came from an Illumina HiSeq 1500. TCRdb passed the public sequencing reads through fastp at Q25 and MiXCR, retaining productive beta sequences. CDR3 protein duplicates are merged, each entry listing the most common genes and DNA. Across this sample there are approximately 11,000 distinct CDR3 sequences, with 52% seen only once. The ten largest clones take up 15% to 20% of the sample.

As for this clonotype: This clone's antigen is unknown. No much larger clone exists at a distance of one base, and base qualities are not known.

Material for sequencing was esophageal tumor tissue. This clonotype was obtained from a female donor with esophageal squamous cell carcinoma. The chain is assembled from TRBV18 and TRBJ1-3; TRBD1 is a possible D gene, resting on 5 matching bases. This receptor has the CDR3 CASSPQTGRNTIYF. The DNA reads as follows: TGTGCCAGCTCACCACAGACGGGGCGAAACACCATATATTTT.